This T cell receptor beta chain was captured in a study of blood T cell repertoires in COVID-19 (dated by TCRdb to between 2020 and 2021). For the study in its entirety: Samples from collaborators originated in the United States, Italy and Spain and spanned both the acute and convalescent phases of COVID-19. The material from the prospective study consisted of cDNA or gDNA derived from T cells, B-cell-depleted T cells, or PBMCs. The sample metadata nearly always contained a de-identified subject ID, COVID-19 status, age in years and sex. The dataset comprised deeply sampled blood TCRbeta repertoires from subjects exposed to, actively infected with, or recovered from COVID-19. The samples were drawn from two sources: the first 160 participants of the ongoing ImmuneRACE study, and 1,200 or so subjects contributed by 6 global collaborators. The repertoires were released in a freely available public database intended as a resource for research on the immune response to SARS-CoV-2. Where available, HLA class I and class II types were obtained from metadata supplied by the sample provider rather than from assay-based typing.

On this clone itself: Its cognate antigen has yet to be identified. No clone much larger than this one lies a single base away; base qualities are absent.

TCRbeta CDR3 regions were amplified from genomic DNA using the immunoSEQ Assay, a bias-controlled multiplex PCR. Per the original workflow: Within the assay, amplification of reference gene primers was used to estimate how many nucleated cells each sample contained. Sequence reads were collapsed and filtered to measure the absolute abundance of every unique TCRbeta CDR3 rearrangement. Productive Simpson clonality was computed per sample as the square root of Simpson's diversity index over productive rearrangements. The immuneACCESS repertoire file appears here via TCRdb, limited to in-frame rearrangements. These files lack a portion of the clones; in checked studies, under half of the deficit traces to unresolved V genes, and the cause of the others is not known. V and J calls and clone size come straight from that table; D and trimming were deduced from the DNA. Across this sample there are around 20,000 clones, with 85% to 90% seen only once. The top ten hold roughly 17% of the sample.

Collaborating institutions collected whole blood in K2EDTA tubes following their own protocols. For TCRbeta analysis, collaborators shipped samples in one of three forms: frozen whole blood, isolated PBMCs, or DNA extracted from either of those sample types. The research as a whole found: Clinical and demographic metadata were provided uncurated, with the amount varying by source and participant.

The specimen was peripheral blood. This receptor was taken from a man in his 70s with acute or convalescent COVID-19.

CDR3 loop: CASSLRNPGQGSQPQHF. The DNA sequence follows: TGTGCCAGTAGCTTAAGAAACCCGGGACAGGGTAGCCAGCCCCAGCATTTT. The rearrangement joined TRBV19 to TRBJ1-5; TRBD1 lines up with 9 middle nucleotides. Counted from cysteine to phenylalanine, this CDR3 has 17 amino acids. The read is trimmed to its CDR3 DNA, 51 bases read in frame from base 1. Per the germline V gene (reference sequence), LNHDA is the CDR1 and SQIVND is the CDR2. Trimming takes 6 bases off V and 7 bases off J; junction bases not matched to a gene: 16.